The 13 T cell receptor beta chains below were found in one sample sequenced in a study of blood T cell repertoires in COVID-19. Profiled with immunoSEQ multiplex PCR; TCRdb holds only in-frame clones, not every one. The data show some 450,000 clones, 88% seen once. Input material: peripheral blood. All receptors come from a woman between 50 and 59 years old with COVID-19, enrolled during active disease.

The chain employs TRBV7-9 and TRBJ1-4; 8 bases map to TRBD1. The CDR3 is made up of 15 amino acids. Germline values: CDR1 SEHNR, CDR2 FQNEAQ (reference sequence). The J segment lost 7 bases and the V segment lost 4 bases, leaving 8 bases of the junction unmatched. The CDR3 DNA follows: TGTGCCAGCAGCTCGGGACAGGCCGCGGGTGAAAAACTGTTTTTT. It translates to CASSSGQAAGEKLFF. Together with reference TRBV7-9 and TRBJ1-4, the CDR3 gives the full variable domain: DTGVSQNPRHKITKRGQNVTFRCDPISEHNRLYWYRQTLGQGPEFLTYFQNEAQLEKSRLLSDRFSAERPKGSFSTLEIQRTEQGDSAMYLCASSSGQAAGEKLFFGSGTQLSVL.

V and J are TRBV11-2 and TRBJ2-7, with D possibly matching TRBD1 (6 bases). V lost 0 bases, J lost 4 bases, and 10 bases lay in between. Germline V gene sequence: CDR1 SGHAT, CDR2 FQNNGV. There are 14 residues in the CDR3. In nucleotides, the CDR3 is TGTGCCAGCAGCTTAGATGGACAGAGATACGAGCAGTACTTC. Its protein is CASSLDGQRYEQYF.

This clone appeared once. V is TRBV6-6 and J is TRBJ1-6; 9 bases fit TRBD1. The junction had 7 bases not matched to a gene; V was cut back by 4 bases and J by 6 bases. The germline V gene encodes CDR1 MNHNY and CDR2 SVGAGI (reference sequence). The CDR3 length is 16 residues. Here the CDR3 reads CASSSKQGAGNSPLHF. DNA of the CDR3: TGTGCCAGCAGTTCGAAACAGGGGGCGGGTAATTCACCCCTCCACTTT.

The J gene is TRBJ1-2, the V gene TRBV14; D call uncertain. Trimming took off 4 bases at V and 5 bases at J, with 11 bases between the two ends. The CDR3 has 13 amino acids. The V gene's germline CDR1 is SGHDN and CDR2 FVKESK. CDR3: CASSPHRGYGYTF. CDR3 sequence (DNA): TGTGCCAGCAGCCCCCACCGCGGATATGGCTACACCTTC.

The CDR3 DNA sequence: TGTGCCAGCTCACCTCGGACTAGCGGGGGACCTACGCAGTATTTT. Protein sequence: CASSPRTSGGPTQYF. This sequence joins TRBV18 and TRBJ2-3; 13 bases are shared with TRBD2. Germline lookup yields CDR1 KGHSH and CDR2 LQKENI. The CDR3 spans 15 residues. V trimming: 3 bases; J trimming: 8 bases; junction bases outside the gene matches: 5. Looking up the rest from reference TRBV18 and TRBJ2-3 gives the full variable domain: NAGVMQNPRHLVRRRGQEARLRCSPMKGHSHVYWYRQLPEEGLKFMVYLQKENIIDESGMPKERFSAEFPKEGPSILRIQQVVRGDSAAYFCASSPRTSGGPTQYFGPGTRLTVL.

The chain links TRBV6-6 to TRBJ1-3; no reliable D call. This CDR3 spans 16 amino acids. The germline V and J ends were trimmed by 0 bases and 3 bases, with 12 bases remaining between them. CDR1 and CDR2 (germline): MNHNY, SVGAGI (reference sequence). In nucleotides, the CDR3 is TGTGCCAGCAGTTACTCGGGAGAGTCGGGTGGAAACACCATATATTTT. Translation gives CASSYSGESGGNTIYF.

The rearrangement links TRBV28 to TRBJ2-7, with a weak D call TRBD1 (6 bases). Germline V gives CDR1 MDHEN, CDR2 SYDVKM. This CDR3 contains 12 residues. V lost 5 bases, J lost 6 bases, and 11 bases lay in between. CDR3 sequence (DNA): TGTGCCAGCAGTCCCACAGGGAGCGAGCAGTACTTC. It yields the protein CASSPTGSEQYF. Variable domain in full (rest from reference TRBV28 and TRBJ2-7): DVKVTQSSRYLVKRTGEKVFLECVQDMDHENMFWYRQDPGLGLRLIYFSYDVKMKEKGDIPEGYSVSREKKERFSLILESASTNQTSMYLCASSPTGSEQYFGPGTRLTVT.

The chain couples TRBV7-6 to TRBJ1-1, with 8 positions matching TRBD1. Germline assignment: CDR1 SGHVS and CDR2 FNYEAQ. V shed 4 bases, J shed 5 bases, and the junction held 6 bases outside the gene matches. The CDR3 is made up of 14 amino acids. The CDR3 protein is CASSYQTGATEAFF. In DNA form, the CDR3 reads TGTGCCAGCAGCTACCAGACAGGGGCGACTGAAGCTTTCTTT.

The chain recombines TRBV20-1 with TRBJ2-7, with TRBD1 identical over 7 bases. Trimming cost V 6 bases and J 7 bases; bases outside gene matches: 6. This CDR3 comprises 11 residues. Germline values: CDR1 DFQATT, CDR2 SNEGSKA (reference sequence). This CDR3 is CSATTGREQYF. Here the CDR3 DNA reads TGCAGTGCAACGACAGGGCGTGAGCAGTACTTC.

The chain recombines TRBV5-4 with TRBJ2-2; a weak D match, TRBD2 (6 bases). The CDR3 runs to 16 residues. The V end lost 3 bases, the J end lost 0 bases, and 12 bases lay between the germline ends. Germline loops: CDR1 SGHNT, CDR2 YYREEE (reference sequence). The CDR3 DNA follows: TGTGCCAGCAGCTCCGGGGGACGAACGAACACCGGGGAGCTGTTTTTT. Encoded protein: CASSSGGRTNTGELFF.

The J gene is TRBJ1-4, the V gene TRBV9; D gene ambiguous. The CDR3 is made up of 15 amino acids. Germline lookup yields CDR1 SGDLS and CDR2 YYNGEE. With 0 bases removed from V and 5 bases from J, the gap between germline ends came to 11 bases. CDR3 protein: CASSVDVTPNEKLFF. DNA of the CDR3: TGTGCCAGCAGCGTAGATGTGACTCCAAATGAAAAACTGTTTTTT.

The rearrangement joins TRBV10-3 to TRBJ1-5; no reliable D call. From germline, CDR1 is ENHRY and CDR2 SYGVKD. The CDR3 consists of 14 residues. V shed 2 bases and J shed 3 bases, with 8 bases lying between them. The CDR3 DNA follows: TGTGCCATCAGTGAGCCTGAGTACAATCAGCCCCAGCATTTT. This translates into CAISEPEYNQPQHF.

CDR3 bases: TGCAGCGTCTGGGAGGGTCCATATGGCTACACCTTC. It encodes CSVWEGPYGYTF. V and J are TRBV29-1 and TRBJ1-2; D unresolved. V lost 6 bases and J 5 bases, leaving 13 bases between the germline ends. The length of the CDR3 is 12 residues. In germline, CDR1 is SQVTM, CDR2 ANQGSEA.